This T cell receptor beta chain was sequenced during a study of T cell responses to AZD1222 COVID-19 vaccine. Study-wide results and caveats: Spike-wide vaccine-associated CD4 TCRs dominated at 160-218 and 743-854. Clonal diversity was possibly underestimated; the donors were predominantly white British and more often female. Scientists sampled the repertoires only once the peak T cell response had passed.

The ends were cut back, 6 bases at V and 5 bases at J, with 22 bases in the middle. The length of the CDR3 is 16 residues. Germline CDR1 ENHRY, CDR2 SYGVKD. Clones were read by immunoSEQ multiplex PCR, and TCRdb kept only the in-frame ones, dropping some. The sample has 150,000 to 200,000 clones; under 95% are singletons. To note about this clone: Its antigen is unidentified.

The source of this sequence is an adult in good health. The sequencing used peripheral blood, collected on day 0 of AZD1222 vaccination. The rearrangement joins TRBV10-3 to TRBJ2-5; TRBD1 might be the D (6 bases). The CDR3 region is CAIRGHVPETGETQYF. In DNA, the CDR3 is TGTGCCATCAGGGGACACGTTCCCGAGACCGGCGAGACCCAGTACTTC.